This T cell receptor beta chain was observed in a study of shared clonotypes between healthy human individuals. Of note for this clone: Antigen: not known.

Notes on the study in general: Of the naive CD4 clonotypes, roughly 5% were shared across several donors.

When replicate PCRs were run on sorted subsets, they used around 200 ng DNA, approximately 27,000 T cell genomes. The protocol was immunoSEQ multiplex PCR, while the TCRdb copy is restricted to in-frame clones and leaves out a portion. The table has about 2 million clones, around 96% seen once. As defined, naive CD8 cells were CD45RO-negative and positively selected for CCR7, with terminally differentiated effector memory CD45RA+ cells excluded. Everyone who donated was a Caucasian adult who lived in Nashville, Tennessee. The length of the CDR3 is 14 residues. The V gene lost 0 bases and the J gene lost 0 bases, with 5 bases spanning the gap. Germline V CDR1 and CDR2: GTSNPN, SVGIG (reference sequence).

The receptor was isolated from a man aged 18 to 29 in good health. The specimen was naive CD8+ T cells sorted from blood. This chain connects TRBV30 to TRBJ1-4; D is uncertain. In nucleotides, the CDR3 is TGTGCCTGGAGTGTAATGTCAACTAATGAAAAACTGTTTTTT. The encoded protein is CAWSVMSTNEKLFF.